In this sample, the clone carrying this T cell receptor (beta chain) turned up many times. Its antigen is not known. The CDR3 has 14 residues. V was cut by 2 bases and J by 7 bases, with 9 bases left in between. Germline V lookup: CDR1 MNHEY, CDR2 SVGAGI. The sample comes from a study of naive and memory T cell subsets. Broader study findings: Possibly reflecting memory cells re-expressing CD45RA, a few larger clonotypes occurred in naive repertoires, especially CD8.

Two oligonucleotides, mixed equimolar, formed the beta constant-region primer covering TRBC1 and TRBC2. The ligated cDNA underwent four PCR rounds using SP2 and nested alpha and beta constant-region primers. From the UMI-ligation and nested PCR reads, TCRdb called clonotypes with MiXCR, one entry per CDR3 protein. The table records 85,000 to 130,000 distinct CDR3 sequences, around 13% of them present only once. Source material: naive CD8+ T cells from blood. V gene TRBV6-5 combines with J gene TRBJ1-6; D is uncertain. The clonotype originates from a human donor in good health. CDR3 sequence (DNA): TGTGCCAGCAGTTACGTGGATGGGAATTCACCCCTCCACTTT. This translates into CASSYVDGNSPLHF.